This TCR beta chain was captured by sequencing in a study of response to subunit inactivated influenza vaccine. Whole-study findings and limits: Authors proposed each seasonal influenza vaccination draws in few new T cells.

In its sample, this clonotype was seen many times. The antigen is unknown. Trimming took 3 bases from V and 10 from J, leaving 10 bases between them. This CDR3 comprises 12 residues. The germline CDR1 and CDR2 sequences are MGHDK and SYGVNS. TCRdb processed the RT-PCR reads anew with MiXCR; each CDR3 protein has one entry. The table records 170,000 or so distinct CDR3 sequences, about 10% of them present only once. V usage is TRBV25-1 and J usage is TRBJ2-1; D is ambiguous. This clonotype originated in a man between 45 and 75 years old who received an inactivated influenza vaccine. The starting material was CD8+ T cells sorted from PBMCs, obtained 23 months after vaccination. The CDR3 is CASSDSAPEQFF. DNA for the CDR3: TGTGCCAGCAGTGATTCCGCACCAGAGCAGTTCTTC.